The clone carrying this TCR beta chain appeared a few times. TCRdb reanalysed the RT-PCR reads using MiXCR and keeps one entry per CDR3 protein. The sample lists over 150,000 distinct CDR3 sequences, less than 45% occurring once. The record originates from a study of patients and donors after allogeneic stem cell transplantation. V was clipped by 6 bases and J by 5 bases; unmatched bases: 20. This CDR3 spans 18 amino acids. The origin of this receptor is a human donor who was either an allogeneic HSCT recipient or a stem cell or donor lymphocyte infusion donor (not recorded which). It is not recorded whose cells these are; they may come from a transplant donor. The rearrangement joins TRBV12-3 or TRBV12-4 to TRBJ1-2; 8 positions match TRBD1. The specimen sequenced was blood, either unsorted or a sorted T cell fraction (not recorded which). This CDR3 reads CASREGGTGPRSAYGYTF. CDR3 in DNA: TGTGCCAGCAGAGAGGGGGGGACAGGTCCCCGTTCGGCGTATGGCTACACCTTC.